The sequence of this T cell receptor beta chain was determined in a study of cytotoxic CD8 clonotypes in ibrutinib-treated CLL. Looking at the study overall: After a median around 13 months on treatment (6 to 36), response samples were drawn. General study results and limits: Sustained-remission and progressing patients' sampling times differed. Under therapy, public clonotypes either contracted or stayed stable, and they were uncommon.

Worth noting for this clone: The antigen is not known.

With cryopreserved PBMCs as the source, 1.5 to 2 micrograms of genomic DNA went to TCR beta libraries. Generated by immunoSEQ multiplex PCR, the TCRdb table keeps only in-frame clones and is missing some. Of 300,000 to 350,000 clones in the sample, more than 65% are singletons; the top ten hold about 6.3%. The CDR3 spans 14 residues. The V gene lost 3 bases and the J gene lost 1 base, with 9 bases spanning the gap. The material sequenced was PBMCs, taken before ibrutinib treatment. This TCR was sampled from a human donor with chronic lymphocytic leukemia. The chain has TRBV23-1 and TRBJ1-1; a weak D match, TRBD1 (5 bases). TRBV23-1 has ORF status, its function being uncertain. Here the CDR3 reads CASSHLQGNTEAFF. The DNA for the CDR3 is TGCGCCAGCAGTCATCTTCAGGGGAACACTGAAGCTTTCTTT.